Described below is a single TCR beta chain sequence and its context. No antigen is known for it. This CDR3 is built from 15 residues. The germline V gene encodes CDR1 MGHRA and CDR2 YSYEKL. Trimming cost V 4 bases and J 6 bases, with 17 bases left between them. These data belong to a study of CD8 T cells in Susac syndrome. The study, taken as a whole, reports: It was acknowledged in the study that its TCR sequencing and HLA analysis involved a relatively small number of individuals.

TEMRA cells were FACS-enriched, and CD8+ and CD4+ T cells were isolated negatively. Random-hexamer reverse transcription was applied to roughly 0.5 to 1 ug RNA. With immunoSEQ multiplex PCR, TCR beta CDR3 was amplified across 54 Vbeta and 13 Jbeta. One entry per CDR3 protein, called by TCRdb with MiXCR from the immunoSEQ multiplex PCR reads. The data show about 75,000 distinct CDR3 sequences, approximately 93% seen once. Sequencing used CD8+ T cells from PBMCs. The chain employs TRBV4-1 and TRBJ2-3; D might be TRBD2 (5 bases). This receptor was identified in a human donor with Susac syndrome. CDR3 region: CASSPQTATGDTQYF. For the CDR3, the DNA is TGCGCCAGCAGCCCTCAGACGGCTACGGGGGATACGCAGTATTTT.